This T cell receptor beta chain was sequenced during a study of blood T cell repertoires in COVID-19. Study-wide context: Acute and convalescent COVID-19 specimens originated in the United States, Italy and Spain.

TCRdb's copy holds only in-frame clones and misses some; the assay was immunoSEQ multiplex PCR. Found here are about 90,000 clones, about 92% of them singletons; the top ten hold around 6%. This clone was observed a few times. The V segment lost 11 bases and the J segment 3 bases; nucleotides outside the gene matches: 7. The CDR3 length is 12 residues. CDR1 is MNHNY, CDR2 SVGAGI, per germline (reference sequence). This chain connects TRBV6-6 to TRBJ2-7; 7 positions agree with TRBD1. Sequencing was done on a sample of peripheral blood. The source of this sequence is a woman aged 60-75 years with active COVID-19. The CDR3 DNA reads as TGTGCCTCCACGACAGGGATCTACGAGCAGTACTTC. Translated: CASTTGIYEQYF.